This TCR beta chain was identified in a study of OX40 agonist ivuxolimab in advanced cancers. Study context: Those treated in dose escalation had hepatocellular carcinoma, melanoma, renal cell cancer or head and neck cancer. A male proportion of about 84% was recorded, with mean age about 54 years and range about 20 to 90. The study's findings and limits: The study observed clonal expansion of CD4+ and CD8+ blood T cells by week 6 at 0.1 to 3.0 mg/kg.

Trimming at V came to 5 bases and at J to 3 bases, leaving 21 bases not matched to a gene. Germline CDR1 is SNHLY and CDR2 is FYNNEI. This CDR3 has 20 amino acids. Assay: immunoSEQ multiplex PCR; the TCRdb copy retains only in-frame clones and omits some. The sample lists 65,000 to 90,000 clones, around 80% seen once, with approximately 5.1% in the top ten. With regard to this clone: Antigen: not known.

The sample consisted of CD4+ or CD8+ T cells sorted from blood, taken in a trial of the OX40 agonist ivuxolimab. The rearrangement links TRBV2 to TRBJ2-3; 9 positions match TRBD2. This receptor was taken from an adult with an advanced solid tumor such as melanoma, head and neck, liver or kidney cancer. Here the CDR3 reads CASSPLPSISGSLGTDTQYF. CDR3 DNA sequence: TGTGCCAGCAGTCCTCTCCCCTCGATTAGCGGGAGTTTGGGAACAGATACGCAGTATTTT.